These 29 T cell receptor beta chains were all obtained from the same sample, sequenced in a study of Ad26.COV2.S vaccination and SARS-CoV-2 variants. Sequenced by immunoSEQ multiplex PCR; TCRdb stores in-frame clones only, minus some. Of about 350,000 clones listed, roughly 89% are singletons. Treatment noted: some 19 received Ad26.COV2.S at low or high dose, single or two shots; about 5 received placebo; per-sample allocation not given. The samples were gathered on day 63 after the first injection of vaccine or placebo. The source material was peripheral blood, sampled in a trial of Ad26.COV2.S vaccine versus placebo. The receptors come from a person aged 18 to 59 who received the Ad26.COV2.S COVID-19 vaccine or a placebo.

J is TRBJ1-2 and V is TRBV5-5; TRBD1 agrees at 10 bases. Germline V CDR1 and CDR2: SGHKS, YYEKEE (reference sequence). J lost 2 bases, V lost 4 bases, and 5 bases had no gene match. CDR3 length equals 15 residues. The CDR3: CASSTRQGANYGYTF. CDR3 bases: TGTGCCAGCAGCACCCGACAGGGGGCAAACTATGGCTACACCTTC.

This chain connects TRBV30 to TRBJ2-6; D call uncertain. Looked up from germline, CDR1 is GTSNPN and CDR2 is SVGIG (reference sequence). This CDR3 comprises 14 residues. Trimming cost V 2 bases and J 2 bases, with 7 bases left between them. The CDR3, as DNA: TGTGCCTGGAGTTTCCCGACTGGGGCCAACGTCCTGACTTTC. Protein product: CAWSFPTGANVLTF.

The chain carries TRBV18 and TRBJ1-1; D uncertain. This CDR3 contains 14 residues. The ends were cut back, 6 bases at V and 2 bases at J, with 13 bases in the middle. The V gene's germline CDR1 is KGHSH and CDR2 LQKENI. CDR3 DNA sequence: TGTGCCAGCTCCCAAACGCGCGGAAACACTGAAGCTTTCTTT. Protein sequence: CASSQTRGNTEAFF.

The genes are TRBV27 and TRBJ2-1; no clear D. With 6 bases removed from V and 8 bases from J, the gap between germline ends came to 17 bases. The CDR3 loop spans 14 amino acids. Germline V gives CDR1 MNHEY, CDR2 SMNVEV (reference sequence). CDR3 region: CASSPVLGLDEQFF. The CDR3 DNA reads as TGTGCCAGCAGCCCGGTTCTAGGCTTAGATGAGCAGTTCTTC.

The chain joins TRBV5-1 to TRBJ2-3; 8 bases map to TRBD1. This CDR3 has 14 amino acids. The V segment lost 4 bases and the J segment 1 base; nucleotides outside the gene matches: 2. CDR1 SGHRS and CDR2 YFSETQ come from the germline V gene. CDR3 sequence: CASSPTGGTDTQYF. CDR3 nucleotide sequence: TGCGCCAGCAGCCCGACAGGGGGCACAGATACGCAGTATTTT.

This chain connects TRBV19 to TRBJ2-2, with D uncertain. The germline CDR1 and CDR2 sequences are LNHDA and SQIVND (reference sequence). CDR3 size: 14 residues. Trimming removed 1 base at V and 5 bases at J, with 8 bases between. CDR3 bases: TGTGCCAGTAGTATAGGGCAGTGGACCGGGGAGCTGTTTTTT. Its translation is CASSIGQWTGELFF.

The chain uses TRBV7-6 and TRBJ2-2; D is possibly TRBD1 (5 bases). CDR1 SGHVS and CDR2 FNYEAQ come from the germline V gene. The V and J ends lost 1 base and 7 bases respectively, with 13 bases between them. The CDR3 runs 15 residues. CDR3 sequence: CASSLDDGAGGELFF. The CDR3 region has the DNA TGTGCCAGCAGCTTAGATGATGGGGCCGGCGGGGAGCTGTTTTTT.

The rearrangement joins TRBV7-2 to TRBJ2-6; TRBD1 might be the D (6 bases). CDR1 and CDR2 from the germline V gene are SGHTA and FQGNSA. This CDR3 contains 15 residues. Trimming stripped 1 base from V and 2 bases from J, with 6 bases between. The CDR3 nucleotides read TGTGCCAGCAGCTTAGGACAGGCTGGGGCCAACGTCCTGACTTTC. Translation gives CASSLGQAGANVLTF.

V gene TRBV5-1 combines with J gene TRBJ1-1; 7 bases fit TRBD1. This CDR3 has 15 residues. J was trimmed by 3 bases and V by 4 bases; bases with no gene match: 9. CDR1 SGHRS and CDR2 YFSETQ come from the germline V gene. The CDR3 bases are TGCGCCAGCAGCCTAGACAGGGTTTTCGACACTGAAGCTTTCTTT. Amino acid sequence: CASSLDRVFDTEAFF.

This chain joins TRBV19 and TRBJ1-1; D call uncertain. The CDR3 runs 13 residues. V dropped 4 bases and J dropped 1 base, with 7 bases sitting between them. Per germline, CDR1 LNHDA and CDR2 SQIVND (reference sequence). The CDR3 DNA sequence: TGTGCCAGTAGTAACCAACAGAACACTGAAGCTTTCTTT. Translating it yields CASSNQQNTEAFF.

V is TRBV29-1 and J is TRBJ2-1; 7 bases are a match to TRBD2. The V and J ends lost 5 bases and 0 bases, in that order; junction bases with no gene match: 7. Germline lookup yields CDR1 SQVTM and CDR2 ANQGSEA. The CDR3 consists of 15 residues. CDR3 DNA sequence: TGCAGCGTTCGGATAGCGGGCAGCTCCTACAATGAGCAGTTCTTC. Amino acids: CSVRIAGSSYNEQFF.

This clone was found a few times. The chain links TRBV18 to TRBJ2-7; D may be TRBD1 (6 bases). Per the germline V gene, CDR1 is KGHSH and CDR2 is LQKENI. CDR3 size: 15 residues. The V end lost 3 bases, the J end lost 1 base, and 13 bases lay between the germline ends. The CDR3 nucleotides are TGTGCCAGCTCACCCCGGGACACGGTGTCCTACGAGCAGTACTTC. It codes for CASSPRDTVSYEQYF.

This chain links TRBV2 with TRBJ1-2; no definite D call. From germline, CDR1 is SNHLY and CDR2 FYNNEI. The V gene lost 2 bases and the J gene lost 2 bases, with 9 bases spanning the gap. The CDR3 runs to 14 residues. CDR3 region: CASSELPENYGYTF. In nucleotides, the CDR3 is TGTGCCAGCAGTGAATTACCGGAGAACTATGGCTACACCTTC.

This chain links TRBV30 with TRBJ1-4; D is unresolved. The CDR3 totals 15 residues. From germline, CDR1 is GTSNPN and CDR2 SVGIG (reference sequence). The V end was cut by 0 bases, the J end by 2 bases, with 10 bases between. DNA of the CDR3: TGTGCCTGGAGTGTAAGCGGATTTACTAATGAAAAACTGTTTTTT. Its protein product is CAWSVSGFTNEKLFF.

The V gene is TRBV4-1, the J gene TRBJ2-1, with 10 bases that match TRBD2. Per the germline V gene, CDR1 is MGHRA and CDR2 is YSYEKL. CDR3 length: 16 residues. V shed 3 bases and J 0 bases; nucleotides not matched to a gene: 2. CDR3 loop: CASSHPSGSSYNEQFF. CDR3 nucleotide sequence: TGCGCCAGCAGCCATCCTAGCGGGAGCTCCTACAATGAGCAGTTCTTC.

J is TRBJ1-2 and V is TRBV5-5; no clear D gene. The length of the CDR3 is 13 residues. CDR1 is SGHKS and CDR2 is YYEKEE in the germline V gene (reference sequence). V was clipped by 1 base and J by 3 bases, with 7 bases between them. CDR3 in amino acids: CASSLHGDYGYTF. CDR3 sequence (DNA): TGTGCCAGCAGCTTGCACGGGGACTATGGCTACACCTTC.

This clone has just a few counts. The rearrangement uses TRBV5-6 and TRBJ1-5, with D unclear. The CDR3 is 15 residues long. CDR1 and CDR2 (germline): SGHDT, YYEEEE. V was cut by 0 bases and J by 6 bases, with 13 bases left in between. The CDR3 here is CASSLAAGPPQPQHF. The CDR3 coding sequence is TGTGCCAGCAGCTTGGCCGCTGGGCCCCCTCAGCCCCAGCATTTT. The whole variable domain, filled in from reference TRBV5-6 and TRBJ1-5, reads DAGVTQSPTHLIKTRGQQVTLRCSPKSGHDTVSWYQQALGQGPQFIFQYYEEEERQRGNFPDRFSGHQFPNYSSELNVNALLLGDSALYLCASSLAAGPPQPQHFGDGTRLSIL.

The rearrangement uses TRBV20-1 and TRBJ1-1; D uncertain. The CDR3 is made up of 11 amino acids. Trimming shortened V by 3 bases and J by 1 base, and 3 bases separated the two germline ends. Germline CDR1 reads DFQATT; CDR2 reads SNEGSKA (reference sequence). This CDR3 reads CSASWNTEAFF. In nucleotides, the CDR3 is TGCAGTGCTAGCTGGAACACTGAAGCTTTCTTT.

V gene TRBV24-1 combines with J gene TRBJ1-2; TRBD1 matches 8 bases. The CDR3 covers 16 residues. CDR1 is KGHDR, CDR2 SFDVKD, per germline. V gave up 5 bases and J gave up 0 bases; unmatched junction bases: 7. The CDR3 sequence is CATSGPKQGANYGYTF. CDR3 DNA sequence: TGTGCCACCAGTGGTCCGAAACAGGGGGCTAACTATGGCTACACCTTC.

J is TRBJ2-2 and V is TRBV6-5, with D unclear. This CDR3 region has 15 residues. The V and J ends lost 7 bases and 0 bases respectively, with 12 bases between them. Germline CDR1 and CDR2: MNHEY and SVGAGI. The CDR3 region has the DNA TGTGCCAGCACGTCCATTTGGCCGAACACCGGGGAGCTGTTTTTT. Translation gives CASTSIWPNTGELFF.

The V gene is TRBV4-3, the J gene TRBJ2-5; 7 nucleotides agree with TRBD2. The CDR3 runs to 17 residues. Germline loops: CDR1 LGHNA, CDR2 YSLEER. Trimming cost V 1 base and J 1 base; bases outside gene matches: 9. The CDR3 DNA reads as TGCGCCAGCAGCCAAGGGGTTGCGCGGGGGAGCCAAGAGACCCAGTACTTC. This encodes CASSQGVARGSQETQYF.

The CDR3 spells CASSLEGTGEETQYF. In nucleotides, the CDR3 is TGTGCCAGCAGCTTAGAAGGGACAGGGGAAGAGACCCAGTACTTC. The chain recombines TRBV7-2 with TRBJ2-5; the match to TRBD1 covers 10 bases. From germline, CDR1 is SGHTA and CDR2 FQGNSA. CDR3 length equals 15 residues. J lost 3 bases, V lost 1 base, and 2 bases had no gene match.

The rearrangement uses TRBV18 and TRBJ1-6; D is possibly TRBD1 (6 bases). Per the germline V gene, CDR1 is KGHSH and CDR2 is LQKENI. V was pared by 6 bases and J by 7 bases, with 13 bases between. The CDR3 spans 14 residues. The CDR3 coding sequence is TGTGCCAGCTCTCGGGACAATGGCAATTCACCCCTCCACTTT. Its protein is CASSRDNGNSPLHF.

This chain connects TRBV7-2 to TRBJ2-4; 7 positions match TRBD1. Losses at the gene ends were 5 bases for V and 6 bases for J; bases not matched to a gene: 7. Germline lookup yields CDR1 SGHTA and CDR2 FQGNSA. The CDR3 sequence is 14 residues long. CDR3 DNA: TGTGCCAGCAGCACCGGGGACAGATTAAACATTCAGTACTTC. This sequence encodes CASSTGDRLNIQYF.

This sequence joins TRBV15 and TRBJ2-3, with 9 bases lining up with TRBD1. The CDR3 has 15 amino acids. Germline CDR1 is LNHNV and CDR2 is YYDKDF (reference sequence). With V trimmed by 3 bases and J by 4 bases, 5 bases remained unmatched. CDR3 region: CATSRDRGGADTQYF. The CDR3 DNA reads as TGTGCCACCAGCAGGGACAGGGGAGGCGCAGATACGCAGTATTTT.

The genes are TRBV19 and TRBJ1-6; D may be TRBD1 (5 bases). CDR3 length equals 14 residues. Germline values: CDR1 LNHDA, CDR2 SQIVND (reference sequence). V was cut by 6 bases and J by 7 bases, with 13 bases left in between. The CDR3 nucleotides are TGTGCCAGTAGACCGGCAGGGAACAATTCACCCCTCCACTTT. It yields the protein CASRPAGNNSPLHF.

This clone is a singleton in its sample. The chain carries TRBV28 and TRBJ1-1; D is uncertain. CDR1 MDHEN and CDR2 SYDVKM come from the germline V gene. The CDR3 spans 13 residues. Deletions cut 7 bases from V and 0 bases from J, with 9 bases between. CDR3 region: CASTSLMNTEAFF. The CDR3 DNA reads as TGTGCCAGCACCTCGTTGATGAACACTGAAGCTTTCTTT. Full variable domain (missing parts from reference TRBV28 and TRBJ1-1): DVKVTQSSRYLVKRTGEKVFLECVQDMDHENMFWYRQDPGLGLRLIYFSYDVKMKEKGDIPEGYSVSREKKERFSLILESASTNQTSMYLCASTSLMNTEAFFGQGTRLTVV.

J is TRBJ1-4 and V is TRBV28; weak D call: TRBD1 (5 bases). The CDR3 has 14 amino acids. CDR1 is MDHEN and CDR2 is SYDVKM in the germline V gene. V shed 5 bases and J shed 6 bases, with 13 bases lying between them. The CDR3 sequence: CASSLGGLYEKLFF. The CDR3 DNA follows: TGTGCCAGCAGTCTGGGGGGGTTATATGAAAAACTGTTTTTT.

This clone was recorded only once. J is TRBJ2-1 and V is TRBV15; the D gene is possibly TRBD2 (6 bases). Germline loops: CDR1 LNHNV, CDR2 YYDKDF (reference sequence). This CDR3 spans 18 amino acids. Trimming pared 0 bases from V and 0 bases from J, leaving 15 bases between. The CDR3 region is CATSRDRGGAPSYNEQFF. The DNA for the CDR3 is TGTGCCACCAGCAGAGATCGGGGCGGGGCCCCCTCCTACAATGAGCAGTTCTTC.